Each of the 21 T cell receptor beta chains below was sequenced from the same sample in a study of read filtering for tumor transcriptome and immune sequencing (dated by TCRdb to about 2020). Instrument used: Illumina HiSeq 4000. TCR libraries were built from 400 to 450 ng RNA with the Immunoverse kit, using molecular barcoded adaptors covering alpha/delta and beta/gamma chains. TCRdb ran its own pipeline on the public reads, namely fastp trimming at Q25 and MiXCR clone calling, and kept in-frame beta chains. Merged by CDR3 protein, the rows form single entries marked with the most common genes and DNA. The sample table contains fewer than 25,000 distinct CDR3 sequences; only one count was recorded for 20% to 25% of them. The ten top clones hold 40% to 55% of the sample. The sequenced sample consisted of a population of CD138-negative cells sorted from bone marrow. This specimen's cell subset or site label, per the study, means: bone marrow mononuclear cells depleted of CD138+ plasma/myeloma cells by negative magnetic selection. These receptors all come from a donor at least 40 years old with multiple myeloma.

This clonotype was observed at least ten times. The gene calls are TRBV11-2 and TRBJ1-4; maybe TRBD1 (5 bases). V shed 8 bases and J shed 8 bases, with 18 bases lying between them. Germline loops: CDR1 SGHAT, CDR2 FQNNGV. The CDR3 length is 14 residues. DNA for the CDR3: TGTGCCAGCGGTTTGACAGTTAGCAACGAAAAACTGTTTTTT. Translated, it gives CASGLTVSNEKLFF.

The chain recombines TRBV6-5 with TRBJ1-2; D is unclear. V lost 3 bases and J lost 2, with 7 bases in between. Germline-derived CDR1 and CDR2 are MNHEY and SVGAGI. CDR3 length: 13 amino acids. The CDR3 reads CASSYSRNYGYTF. CDR3 bases: TGTGCCAGCAGTTATAGCAGGAACTATGGCTACACCTTC.

The J gene is TRBJ2-3, the V gene TRBV15; D remains unclear. The V gene's germline CDR1 is LNHNV and CDR2 YYDKDF (reference sequence). V lost 0 bases and J lost 3, with 13 bases in between. CDR3 length: 16 residues. In DNA form, the CDR3 reads TGTGCCACCAGCAGAGATGGAACGGGTCGGACAGATACGCAGTATTTT. Protein: CATSRDGTGRTDTQYF.

This clonotype came up many times. This chain connects TRBV20-1 to TRBJ1-3; the D gene is possibly TRBD1 (6 bases). CDR3 length equals 12 residues. The V gene's germline CDR1 is DFQATT and CDR2 SNEGSKA (reference sequence). The V end lost 6 bases, the J end lost 3 bases, and 9 bases lay between the germline ends. DNA of the CDR3: TGCAGTGCCAGACAGGTTGGAAACACCATATATTTT. It yields the protein CSARQVGNTIYF.

The chain combines TRBV5-1 with TRBJ1-2, with unresolved D. V shed 0 bases and J shed 8 bases, with 2 bases lying between them. Germline-derived CDR1 and CDR2 are SGHRS and YFSETQ. The CDR3 runs 10 residues. The CDR3 DNA follows: TGCGCCAGCAGCTTGGACGGCTACACCTTC. Amino acid sequence: CASSLDGYTF.

To note about this clonotype: Possible read error: a much larger clone is one base away. The V and J genes are TRBV28 and TRBJ2-7, with 7 bases aligning to TRBD1. The CDR3 has 16 residues. The ends lost 4 bases at V and 3 bases at J; junction bases unmatched: 12. Germline V gene sequence: CDR1 MDHEN, CDR2 SYDVKM. CDR3 bases: TGTGCCAGCAGTTCTCCGGACAGGTCGCCCTTCTACGAGCAGTACTTC. Translation: CASSSPDRSPFYEQYF.

The J gene is TRBJ1-2, the V gene TRBV5-6, with 8 bases aligning to TRBD1. The V gene end was trimmed by 7 bases and the J gene end by 0 bases; junction bases not matched to a gene: 8. The CDR3 runs to 15 residues. Germline-derived CDR1 and CDR2 are SGHDT and YYEEEE. The CDR3 protein is CASGPGTGANYGYTF. In nucleotides, the CDR3 is TGTGCCAGCGGCCCTGGGACAGGAGCTAACTATGGCTACACCTTC. The full variable domain, its missing parts supplied by reference TRBV5-6 and TRBJ1-2, is DAGVTQSPTHLIKTRGQQVTLRCSPKSGHDTVSWYQQALGQGPQFIFQYYEEEERQRGNFPDRFSGHQFPNYSSELNVNALLLGDSALYLCASGPGTGANYGYTFGSGTRLTVV.

The chain recombines TRBV6-1 with TRBJ1-6, with D unresolved. This CDR3 is built from 16 residues. Looked up from germline, CDR1 is MNHNS and CDR2 is SASEGT. The ends were cut back, 8 bases at V and 7 bases at J, with 21 bases in the middle. The CDR3 DNA reads TGTGCCAGCGACGGAGGCTCGCGATTAAGGAATTCACCCCTCCACTTT. Translating it yields CASDGGSRLRNSPLHF.

This clonotype was observed many times. The chain couples TRBV28 to TRBJ2-4, with a weak D call TRBD2 (5 bases). This CDR3 has 15 amino acids. Germline V gene sequence: CDR1 MDHEN, CDR2 SYDVKM. V lost 3 bases to trimming and J lost 0 bases, with 9 bases between them. The CDR3 DNA sequence: TGTGCCAGCAGTTTGTCCGGGGAAGCCAAAAACATTCAGTACTTC. Its protein is CASSLSGEAKNIQYF.

This clonotype was found many times. The CDR3 reads CASSLTLGQGEAGYTF. CDR3 sequence (DNA): TGTGCCAGCAGCCTCACACTAGGACAGGGCGAAGCTGGCTACACCTTC. The chain joins TRBV14 to TRBJ1-2, with 8 bases matching TRBD1. CDR3 size: 16 residues. Germline CDR1 is SGHDN and CDR2 is FVKESK. J gave up 7 bases and V 4 bases, and 14 bases lay outside the gene matches.

This clonotype was counted ten times or more. The CDR3 DNA reads as TGTGCCAGCAGCTTCGGGACAGCAAAAGAGACCCAGTACTTC. Translation gives CASSFGTAKETQYF. The J gene is TRBJ2-5, the V gene TRBV7-9; 7 bases match TRBD1. V lost 3 bases to trimming and J lost 3 bases; unmatched junction nucleotides: 4. Germline V CDR1 and CDR2: SEHNR, FQNEAQ (reference sequence). The CDR3 is 14 amino acids.

Concerning this clonotype: At one end the junction does not follow the germline gene, possibly because of a read error. The rearrangement links TRBV13 to TRBJ2-1, with D tentatively TRBD2 (7 bases). Germline-derived CDR1 and CDR2 are PRHDT and FYEKMQ (reference sequence). The CDR3 extends over 17 amino acids. The CDR3 spells CASSLFLGGGPGNEQFF. In nucleotides, the CDR3 is TGTGCCAGCAGCTTATTCCTAGGGGGGGGGCCGGGCAATGAGCAGTTCTTT.

The sample holds many counts of this clonotype. The chain combines TRBV5-1 with TRBJ2-7; TRBD1 aligns across 9 bases. The CDR3 is 14 residues long. The ends lost 4 bases at V and 1 base at J; junction bases unmatched: 3. In germline, CDR1 is SGHRS, CDR2 YFSETQ. The CDR3, as DNA: TGCGCCAGCAGCCCGACAGGGGGTTCCTACGAGCAGTACTTC. Protein product: CASSPTGGSYEQYF. Using reference TRBV5-1 and TRBJ2-7 for the parts outside the CDR3, the full variable domain is KAGVTQTPRYLIKTRGQQVTLSCSPISGHRSVSWYQQTPGQGLQFLFEYFSETQRNKGNFPGRFSGRQFSNSRSEMNVSTLELGDSALYLCASSPTGGSYEQYFGPGTRLTVT.

This rearrangement joins TRBV5-6 to TRBJ2-2; D is unresolved. Trimming stripped 4 bases from V and 2 bases from J, with 9 bases between. Germline lookup yields CDR1 SGHDT and CDR2 YYEEEE. CDR3 length equals 14 residues. The CDR3 here is CASSTSGNTGELFF. The CDR3 DNA reads TGTGCCAGCAGCACTTCTGGCAACACCGGGGAGCTGTTTTTT.

In its sample, this clonotype was seen many times. The rearrangement links TRBV5-5 to TRBJ2-6; 7 bases align to TRBD2. Germline-derived CDR1 and CDR2 are SGHKS and YYEKEE (reference sequence). This CDR3 region has 16 residues. V dropped 4 bases and J dropped 2; count of bases not matched to a gene: 6. The CDR3: CASSLYRGAGANVLTF. The CDR3 nucleotides read TGTGCCAGCAGCCTGTACCGGGGGGCTGGGGCCAACGTCCTGACTTTC.

This clonotype showed up just a few times. The V gene is TRBV7-2, the J gene TRBJ2-5, with 8 bases identical to TRBD2. Germline CDR1 reads SGHTA; CDR2 reads FQGNSA. This CDR3 comprises 16 residues. V shed 8 bases, J shed 4 bases, and the junction held 15 bases outside the gene matches. DNA for the CDR3: TGTGCCAGCCGGTACGGGGGCCGGGGGGGCCGAGAGACCCAGTACTTC. It codes for CASRYGGRGGRETQYF. The whole variable domain, remainder taken from reference TRBV7-2 and TRBJ2-5, is GAGVSQSPSNKVTEKGKDVELRCDPISGHTALYWYRQSLGQGLEFLIYFQGNSAPDKSGLPSDRFSAERTGGSVSTLTIQRTQQEDSAVYLCASRYGGRGGRETQYFGPGTRLLVL.

Of note for this clonotype: A much larger clonotype is one base distant, so this may be a read error. This likely comes from a read error, as the CDR3 has no conserved phenylalanine or tryptophan at its end. The chain uses TRBV11-2 and TRBJ1-6, with 8 bases fitting TRBD1. CDR3 length: 15 amino acids. Trimming took 1 base from V and 7 from J; bases not matched to a gene: 3. Germline V lookup: CDR1 SGHAT, CDR2 FQNNGV. CDR3 protein: CASSLGQGANSPLHL. The CDR3 region has the DNA TGTGCCAGCAGCTTAGGGCAGGGGGCAAATTCACCCCTCCACCTT.

Concerning this clonotype: This clone may be a read error of a much larger clone one base away. The chain recombines TRBV20-1 with TRBJ2-5; TRBD2 agrees at 10 bases. V was pared by 4 bases and J by 1 base, with 6 bases of the junction left unmatched. Germline values: CDR1 DFQATT, CDR2 SNEGSKA (reference sequence). The CDR3 has 15 amino acids. Here the CDR3 DNA reads TGCAGTGCTAAGAATAGCGGGGGGTCCCAAGAGACCCAGTACTTC. Amino acid sequence: CSAKNSGGSQETQYF.

A remark on this clonotype: Given a much more abundant clone one base away, this may be a read error. The genes are TRBV30 and TRBJ1-2; D not resolved. V lost 0 bases and J lost 7, with 12 bases in between. CDR1 GTSNPN and CDR2 SVGIG come from the germline V gene (reference sequence). CDR3 length: 13 amino acids. The CDR3 DNA is TGTGCCTGGAGTGTATCCACCCCTCTTGGCTACACCTTC. The encoded protein is CAWSVSTPLGYTF.

The table lists this clonotype with many counts. V is TRBV19 and J is TRBJ2-1; 8 nucleotides align to TRBD1. The junction had 15 bases not matched to a gene; V was cut back by 3 bases and J by 5 bases. The CDR3 loop spans 18 amino acids. In germline, CDR1 is LNHDA, CDR2 SQIVND (reference sequence). As DNA, the CDR3 is TGTGCCAGTAGTATCGAAAGGACAGGGCTCTCTGGGCACAATGAGCAGTTCTTC. It translates to CASSIERTGLSGHNEQFF.

This clonotype showed up many times. The CDR3 DNA is TGTGCCAGCAGCCTCACTGAGTCTGGGGCCAACGTCCTGACTTTC. Translation: CASSLTESGANVLTF. The chain links TRBV3-1 to TRBJ2-6; D remains unclear. Trimming removed 4 bases from V and 1 base from J, with 8 bases in between. In germline, CDR1 is LGHDT, CDR2 YNNKEL (reference sequence). CDR3 size: 15 residues.